These 30 T cell receptor beta chains came from one sample sequenced in a study of blood T cell repertoires in COVID-19. Repertoires were generated with immunoSEQ multiplex PCR, while TCRdb's copy carries only in-frame clones and drops some. The sample includes around 200,000 clones, 80% to 90% of them seen just once. Sequencing was carried out using peripheral blood. The receptors shown here come from a man in his 60s who had recovered from COVID-19.

The V and J genes are TRBV28 and TRBJ2-1; 8 bases agree with TRBD1. From germline, CDR1 is MDHEN and CDR2 SYDVKM. The CDR3 is made up of 14 amino acids. Trimming removed 3 bases from V and 10 bases from J; junction bases left unmatched: 8. Here the CDR3 DNA reads TGTGCCAGCAGTTTGGACAGGGTACGGGAGGAGCAGTTCTTC. This codes for CASSLDRVREEQFF.

The chain has TRBV9 and TRBJ2-3, with D maybe TRBD2 (7 bases). The CDR3 totals 15 residues. The germline V and J ends were trimmed by 0 bases and 3 bases, with 11 bases remaining between them. Germline V gene data show CDR1 as SGDLS and CDR2 as YYNGEE. The CDR3, as DNA: TGTGCCAGCAGCGTAGTAGGGGGGGCAACAGATACGCAGTATTTT. The encoded protein is CASSVVGGATDTQYF.

The V gene is TRBV10-3, the J gene TRBJ1-3; 7 nucleotides align to TRBD1. The germline gives CDR1 ENHRY, CDR2 SYGVKD. V was clipped by 6 bases and J by 2 bases; unmatched bases: 1. CDR3 length: 13 residues. For the CDR3, the DNA is TGTGCCATCAGCACAGGGGCTGGAAACACCATATATTTT. Its translation: CAISTGAGNTIYF.

This clone was seen a single time. V usage is TRBV7-2 and J usage is TRBJ2-2; TRBD1 matches at 7 bases. The CDR3 extends over 17 amino acids. The V and J ends lost 1 base and 6 bases, in that order; junction bases with no gene match: 11. Germline V gene data show CDR1 as SGHTA and CDR2 as FQGNSA. The CDR3 region has the DNA TGTGCCAGCAGCTTAGTAACACAGGGGTTCACAGCCGGGGAGCTGTTTTTT. This codes for CASSLVTQGFTAGELFF.

The V gene is TRBV7-3, the J gene TRBJ2-6, with D maybe TRBD1 (6 bases). The CDR3 length is 16 residues. V shed 4 bases and J shed 0 bases, with 10 bases lying between them. Germline-derived CDR1 and CDR2 are SGHTA and FQGTGA. CDR3 loop: CASSSWTASGANVLTF. The CDR3, as DNA: TGTGCCAGCAGCTCCTGGACAGCCTCTGGGGCCAACGTCCTGACTTTC.

The V gene is TRBV7-3, the J gene TRBJ1-4, with a weak D call TRBD1 (6 bases). Trimming left V 5 bases short and J 3 bases short, with 13 bases between. CDR1 is SGHTA, CDR2 FQGTGA, per germline. The CDR3 is made up of 15 amino acids. In DNA form, the CDR3 reads TGTGCCAGCAGCCCCCCTCGACAGGCTAATGAAAAACTGTTTTTT. This encodes CASSPPRQANEKLFF.

The rearrangement joins TRBV7-3 to TRBJ2-6; TRBD1 matches at 10 bases. V trimming: 3 bases; J trimming: 0 bases; junction bases outside the gene matches: 5. This CDR3 has 18 residues. CDR1 and CDR2 from the germline V gene are SGHTA and FQGTGA. The DNA of the CDR3 is TGTGCCAGCAGCTTCGGGACAGGGGTTTACTCTGGGGCCAACGTCCTGACTTTC. Its translation: CASSFGTGVYSGANVLTF.

The V call is TRBV30, the J call TRBJ1-5; a possible D gene is TRBD1 (6 bases). Trimming took off 5 bases at V and 6 bases at J, with 14 bases between the two ends. CDR3 length: 13 residues. Germline V lookup: CDR1 GTSNPN, CDR2 SVGIG (reference sequence). The CDR3 region is CAWGERGGQPQHF. CDR3 nucleotides: TGTGCCTGGGGGGAGAGGGGGGGTCAGCCCCAGCATTTT.

V is TRBV19 and J is TRBJ1-2; D perhaps matches TRBD1 (5 bases). There are 12 residues in the CDR3. Deletions cut 3 bases from V and 7 bases from J, with 9 bases between. In germline, CDR1 is LNHDA, CDR2 SQIVND (reference sequence). CDR3 sequence reads: CASSIRDPGYTF. DNA for the CDR3: TGTGCCAGTAGTATCAGGGATCCTGGCTACACCTTC.

The chain has TRBV27 and TRBJ2-3; possible D gene TRBD2, 5 bases. V was clipped by 8 bases and J by 6 bases, with 9 bases between them. Germline-derived CDR1 and CDR2 are MNHEY and SMNVEV (reference sequence). CDR3 length: 11 amino acids. The CDR3 DNA is TGTGCCAGCGGGGAGTGGGATACGCAGTATTTT. This gives the protein CASGEWDTQYF.

The chain joins TRBV7-8 to TRBJ1-4; 9 nucleotides match TRBD1. The V gene end was trimmed by 4 bases and the J gene end by 8 bases; junction bases not matched to a gene: 8. The CDR3 is 15 amino acids. Per the germline V gene, CDR1 is SGHVS and CDR2 is FQNEAQ. The CDR3 sequence: CASSSTQGALEKLFF. The DNA for the CDR3 is TGTGCCAGCAGCTCCACACAGGGGGCTTTGGAAAAACTGTTTTTT.

This sequence joins TRBV29-1 and TRBJ2-2, with D possibly TRBD1 on 5 matching bases. CDR3 length: 15 amino acids. The germline gives CDR1 SQVTM, CDR2 ANQGSEA. V lost 6 bases to trimming and J lost 0 bases, with 14 bases between them. The CDR3: CSVLKGLSNTGELFF. CDR3 in DNA: TGCAGCGTGTTGAAGGGGTTGTCGAACACCGGGGAGCTGTTTTTT.

The chain couples TRBV9 to TRBJ2-2, with D possibly matching TRBD2 (6 bases). This CDR3 comprises 16 residues. The germline V and J ends were trimmed by 4 bases and 6 bases, with 19 bases remaining between them. Germline lookup yields CDR1 SGDLS and CDR2 YYNGEE. CDR3 sequence (DNA): TGTGCCAGCAGCAAAGGGACGGGAGTTTCTGCCGGGGAGCTGTTTTTT. This translates into CASSKGTGVSAGELFF.

This rearrangement joins TRBV6-5 to TRBJ2-7; TRBD2 matches 7 bases. V dropped 0 bases and J dropped 2; count of bases not matched to a gene: 4. CDR3 length: 15 amino acids. Germline CDR1 and CDR2: MNHEY and SVGAGI. CDR3 loop: CASSYSASGTYEQYF. In DNA form, the CDR3 reads TGTGCCAGCAGTTACTCGGCTAGCGGAACCTACGAGCAGTACTTC.

This clone has a single count. This rearrangement joins TRBV6-6 to TRBJ1-1, with TRBD1 as a possible D gene (5 bases). The germline CDR1 and CDR2 sequences are MNHNY and SVGAGI (reference sequence). CDR3 length: 15 residues. Trimming took 6 bases from V and 0 from J, leaving 14 bases between them. CDR3 sequence reads: CASSSVDRMNTEAFF. The DNA for the CDR3 is TGTGCCAGCAGCTCCGTAGACAGAATGAACACTGAAGCTTTCTTT.

V and J are TRBV5-4 and TRBJ2-7; 9 bases line up with TRBD1. Trimming took 4 bases from V and 2 from J; bases not matched to a gene: 4. The germline V gene encodes CDR1 SGHNT and CDR2 YYREEE (reference sequence). The CDR3 totals 14 residues. CDR3 loop: CASSLRQGAYEQYF. The DNA for the CDR3 is TGTGCCAGCAGCCTTAGACAGGGGGCCTACGAGCAGTACTTC.

The rearrangement links TRBV18 to TRBJ2-2; perhaps TRBD2 as D (6 bases). Germline V lookup: CDR1 KGHSH, CDR2 LQKENI. This CDR3 is 16 amino acids long. The V and J ends lost 3 bases and 1 base respectively, with 12 bases between them. CDR3 in DNA: TGTGCCAGCTCACCGAGTGAAGCGGGGAACACCGGGGAGCTGTTTTTT. It encodes CASSPSEAGNTGELFF.

The J gene is TRBJ1-3, the V gene TRBV30; 7 bases match TRBD1. The germline gives CDR1 GTSNPN, CDR2 SVGIG (reference sequence). Trimming removed 7 bases from V and 4 bases from J; junction bases left unmatched: 4. CDR3 length: 12 amino acids. The DNA for the CDR3 is TGTGCCTCGACGACAGGGGGAAACACCATATATTTT. This sequence encodes CASTTGGNTIYF.

This clone was counted a single time. The chain is built from TRBV5-1 and TRBJ2-6; TRBD1 matches 7 bases. The CDR3 is made up of 17 amino acids. J lost 0 bases, V lost 1 base, and 4 bases had no gene match. Germline values: CDR1 SGHRS, CDR2 YFSETQ. CDR3 DNA: TGCGCCAGCAGCTTGACAGGGGCTGGCTCTGGGGCCAACGTCCTGACTTTC. Its translation is CASSLTGAGSGANVLTF.

The gene calls are TRBV6-5 and TRBJ2-5; TRBD1 might be the D (6 bases). Germline-derived CDR1 and CDR2 are MNHEY and SVGAGI. With 6 bases removed from V and 4 bases from J, the gap between germline ends came to 15 bases. The CDR3 runs to 14 residues. CDR3 region: CASSSHRAGETQYF. The CDR3 nucleotides read TGTGCCAGCAGCTCACACAGGGCGGGAGAGACCCAGTACTTC.

The chain links TRBV12-3 or TRBV12-4 to TRBJ2-5; D may be TRBD2 (5 bases). Trimming took off 6 bases at V and 1 base at J, with 6 bases between the two ends. The length of the CDR3 is 12 residues. The CDR3 coding sequence is TGTGCCAGCAGGAGGGCCCAAGAGACCCAGTACTTC. Its translation: CASRRAQETQYF.

This clone was seen only once. J is TRBJ2-7 and V is TRBV9, with 8 nucleotides matching TRBD1. Germline V gene lookup returns CDR1 SGDLS and CDR2 YYNGEE. With V trimmed by 0 bases and J by 5 bases, 7 bases remained unmatched. CDR3 length equals 15 residues. CDR3 coding DNA: TGTGCCAGCAGCGTAGGGACAGGGATCACGAACGAGCAGTACTTC. Its translation: CASSVGTGITNEQYF.

The chain employs TRBV3-1 (or the pseudogene TRBV3-2) and TRBJ1-3; weak D call: TRBD1 (6 bases). V lost 1 base and J lost 4, with 17 bases in between. CDR3 length: 17 residues. Germline V gene data show CDR1 as LGHDT and CDR2 as YNNKEL (reference sequence). CDR3 sequence: CASSQGFVGTPGNTIYF. The CDR3 DNA follows: TGTGCCAGCAGCCAAGGATTTGTTGGGACACCCGGAAACACCATATATTTT.

This clone has only a few counts. This chain joins TRBV5-4 and TRBJ1-1, with D hard to call. The CDR3 is 15 amino acids. Between the trimmed V and J ends, which lost 2 bases and 1 base, there was a span of 12 bases. From germline, CDR1 is SGHNT and CDR2 YYREEE (reference sequence). The CDR3 DNA is TGTGCCAGCAGCTTCATTGCTAACCGGAACACTGAAGCTTTCTTT. As protein: CASSFIANRNTEAFF.

This rearrangement joins TRBV7-9 to TRBJ2-4, with D possibly matching TRBD1 (6 bases). Between the trimmed V and J ends, which lost 1 base and 0 bases, there was a span of 10 bases. This CDR3 region has 16 residues. CDR1 is SEHNR, CDR2 FQNEAQ, per germline (reference sequence). CDR3 bases: TGTGCCAGCAGCTTAGGACAGGCCCTAGCCAAAAACATTCAGTACTTC. Translated, it gives CASSLGQALAKNIQYF.

J is TRBJ1-6 and V is TRBV7-2, with 7 nucleotides matching TRBD1. This CDR3 region has 15 residues. Germline V gene lookup returns CDR1 SGHTA and CDR2 FQGNSA. Germline trimming cut 0 bases from V and 6 bases from J; bases unmatched to any gene: 2. The CDR3 loop reads CASSLAAGGNSPLHF. The CDR3 DNA reads as TGTGCCAGCAGCTTAGCGGCAGGGGGTAATTCACCCCTCCACTTT.

V gene TRBV7-9 combines with J gene TRBJ1-2; 8 bases are shared with TRBD1. The germline V gene encodes CDR1 SEHNR and CDR2 FQNEAQ (reference sequence). V trimming: 5 bases; J trimming: 4 bases; junction bases outside the gene matches: 6. There are 14 residues in the CDR3. The CDR3 spells CASSTGQGGYGYTF. The CDR3 DNA reads as TGTGCCAGCAGCACCGGACAGGGCGGCTATGGCTACACCTTC. The full variable domain, in which reference TRBV7-9 and TRBJ1-2 provide the parts outside the CDR3, is DTGVSQNPRHKITKRGQNVTFRCDPISEHNRLYWYRQTLGQGPEFLTYFQNEAQLEKSRLLSDRFSAERPKGSFSTLEIQRTEQGDSAMYLCASSTGQGGYGYTFGSGTRLTVV.

This clone showed up just once. The chain combines TRBV6-4 with TRBJ2-1; a possible D gene is TRBD2 (7 bases). The CDR3 sequence is 13 residues long. CDR1 and CDR2 (germline): MRHNA, SNTAGT. V gave up 5 bases and J gave up 5 bases, with 10 bases separating them. This CDR3 reads CASSRGGDNEQFF. For the CDR3, the DNA is TGTGCCAGCAGTAGAGGGGGGGACAATGAGCAGTTCTTC.

The chain carries TRBV19 and TRBJ1-1, with D hard to call. The CDR3 totals 14 residues. Trimming took off 3 bases at V and 0 bases at J, with 8 bases between the two ends. CDR1 and CDR2 (germline): LNHDA, SQIVND (reference sequence). This chain's CDR3 is CASSIAGLNTEAFF. The CDR3 region has the DNA TGTGCCAGTAGTATCGCAGGCCTGAACACTGAAGCTTTCTTT.

This clone appeared a single time. This chain uses TRBV29-1 with TRBJ2-1; 10 bases align to TRBD2. V shed 5 bases, J shed 8 bases, and the junction held 9 bases outside the gene matches. The length of the CDR3 is 14 residues. Per the germline V gene, CDR1 is SQVTM and CDR2 is ANQGSEA. CDR3 sequence: CSVSGIAGGDEQFF. CDR3 DNA: TGCAGCGTTAGCGGGATAGCGGGAGGCGATGAGCAGTTCTTC.